What follows are 30 T cell receptor beta chains derived from one specimen sequenced in a study of PD-1 blockade in mismatch repair-deficient tumors. TCRdb's table, derived via immunoSEQ multiplex PCR, lists solely in-frame clones and lacks some. The sample holds 30,000 to 45,000 clones, around 84% seen once. This material consisted of peripheral blood, taken approximately 78 weeks after starting pembrolizumab. The receptor set was obtained from an adult with mismatch repair-deficient cancer.

The genes are TRBV5-4 and TRBJ1-2; 11 bases map to TRBD1. The CDR3 is 16 amino acids. CDR1 is SGHNT and CDR2 is YYREEE in the germline V gene (reference sequence). V shed 4 bases and J 2 bases; nucleotides not matched to a gene: 7. Here the CDR3 reads CASSPGQGATNYGYTF. The CDR3 nucleotides read TGTGCCAGCAGCCCCGGACAGGGGGCAACGAACTATGGCTACACCTTC. Full variable domain (remainder filled in from reference TRBV5-4 and TRBJ1-2): ETGVTQSPTHLIKTRGQQVTLRCSSQSGHNTVSWYQQALGQGPQFIFQYYREEENGRGNFPPRFSGLQFPNYSSELNVNALELDDSALYLCASSPGQGATNYGYTFGSGTRLTVV.

The rearrangement joins TRBV7-9 to TRBJ1-1; D call uncertain. The length of the CDR3 is 12 residues. Trimming cost V 5 bases and J 7 bases, with 11 bases left between them. Germline-derived CDR1 and CDR2 are SEHNR and FQNEAQ (reference sequence). The CDR3 DNA follows: TGTGCCAGCAGCCGATCGATGTTTGAAGCTTTCTTT. This sequence encodes CASSRSMFEAFF. The full variable domain, in which reference TRBV7-9 and TRBJ1-1 provide the parts outside the CDR3, is DTGVSQNPRHKITKRGQNVTFRCDPISEHNRLYWYRQTLGQGPEFLTYFQNEAQLEKSRLLSDRFSAERPKGSFSTLEIQRTEQGDSAMYLCASSRSMFEAFFGQGTRLTVV.

V usage is TRBV2 and J usage is TRBJ2-2; 7 bases fit TRBD1. Germline assignment: CDR1 SNHLY and CDR2 FYNNEI. V was pared by 6 bases and J by 2 bases, with 6 bases of the junction left unmatched. The CDR3 has 15 residues. The CDR3 is CASRGDRENTGELFF. DNA for the CDR3: TGTGCCAGCAGGGGAGACAGGGAAAACACCGGGGAGCTGTTTTTT. The full variable domain, its missing parts supplied by reference TRBV2 and TRBJ2-2, is EPEVTQTPSHQVTQMGQEVILRCVPISNHLYFYWYRQILGQKVEFLVSFYNNEISEKSEIFDDQFSVERPDGSNFTLKIRSTKLEDSAMYFCASRGDRENTGELFFGEGSRLTVL.

This clone was recorded once. Mismatch with germline at one junction end may stem from a read error. Other DNA sequences of this sample code for an identical CDR3. The chain recombines TRBV25-1 with TRBJ2-5, with 10 bases aligning to TRBD1. The CDR3 totals 17 residues. Germline V gene sequence: CDR1 MGHDK, CDR2 SYGVNS. The CDR3 here is CASRRTRTGGDQETQYF. The CDR3 DNA sequence: TGTGCTAGCAGACGCACTAGGACAGGGGGGGATCAAGAGACCCAGTACTTC. Variable domain in full (rest from reference TRBV25-1 and TRBJ2-5): EADIYQTPRYLVIGTGKKITLECSQTMGHDKMYWYQQDPGMELHLIHYSYGVNSTEKGDLSSESTVSRIRTEHFPLTLESARPSHTSQYLCASRRTRTGGDQETQYFGPGTRLLVL.

The CDR3 loop reads CASSHLKGQNYGYTF. CDR3 coding DNA: TGTGCCAGCAGCCACCTCAAGGGACAGAACTATGGCTACACCTTC. The V call is TRBV14, the J call TRBJ1-2, with 7 positions matching TRBD1. The V gene end was trimmed by 3 bases and the J gene end by 2 bases; junction bases not matched to a gene: 6. The CDR3 length is 15 residues. CDR1 and CDR2 from the germline V gene are SGHDN and FVKESK.

The chain has TRBV29-1 and TRBJ2-1, with D unclear. The germline V gene has CDR1 SQVTM and CDR2 ANQGSEA. CDR3 length: 10 amino acids. The ends were cut back, 7 bases at V and 8 bases at J, with 9 bases in the middle. The CDR3 sequence: CSGGNDEQFF. In DNA, the CDR3 is TGCAGCGGCGGAAACGATGAGCAGTTCTTC.

This chain uses TRBV5-1 with TRBJ2-2; 12 bases align to TRBD2. In germline, CDR1 is SGHRS, CDR2 YFSETQ. Unmatched junction bases numbered 4, after V lost 4 bases and J lost 6 bases. The CDR3 runs 15 residues. This chain's CDR3 is CASSRTSGIAGELFF. In nucleotides, the CDR3 is TGCGCCAGCAGCAGGACTAGCGGGATTGCCGGGGAGCTGTTTTTT. Full variable domain (remainder filled in from reference TRBV5-1 and TRBJ2-2): KAGVTQTPRYLIKTRGQQVTLSCSPISGHRSVSWYQQTPGQGLQFLFEYFSETQRNKGNFPGRFSGRQFSNSRSEMNVSTLELGDSALYLCASSRTSGIAGELFFGEGSRLTVL.

The genes are TRBV9 and TRBJ2-1; 14 nucleotides line up with TRBD2. Germline values: CDR1 SGDLS, CDR2 YYNGEE. The CDR3 consists of 16 residues. Germline trimming cut 2 bases from V and 8 bases from J; bases unmatched to any gene: 6. The CDR3 sequence is CASSVGLAGGGDEQFF. The CDR3 DNA is TGTGCCAGCAGCGTCGGACTAGCGGGAGGAGGTGATGAGCAGTTCTTC.

The genes are TRBV27 and TRBJ2-1, with a weak D call TRBD2 (6 bases). Looked up from germline, CDR1 is MNHEY and CDR2 is SMNVEV (reference sequence). This CDR3 is built from 15 residues. The V end lost 6 bases, the J end lost 1 base, and 13 bases lay between the germline ends. As DNA, the CDR3 is TGTGCCAGCAGCTTTAGCGGAGATTCCTACAATGAGCAGTTCTTC. Translation: CASSFSGDSYNEQFF.

V is TRBV11-2 and J is TRBJ1-5; D not resolved. CDR3 length: 16 amino acids. Looked up from germline, CDR1 is SGHAT and CDR2 is FQNNGV. Trimming removed 5 bases from V and 2 bases from J, with 16 bases in between. The CDR3 coding sequence is TGTGCCAGCAGCGTGGACGGACTATTAGGCAATCAGCCCCAGCATTTT. This sequence encodes CASSVDGLLGNQPQHF.

The chain is built from TRBV6-5 and TRBJ2-7, with 9 bases matching TRBD1. V gave up 8 bases and J gave up 2 bases; unmatched junction bases: 4. The germline gives CDR1 MNHEY, CDR2 SVGAGI. There are 13 residues in the CDR3. The CDR3 coding sequence is TGTGCCAGCCGGGACAGGGTGGCCTACGAGCAGTACTTC. Protein product: CASRDRVAYEQYF.

This chain connects TRBV30 to TRBJ2-2; D not certain. Germline assignment: CDR1 GTSNPN and CDR2 SVGIG (reference sequence). The length of the CDR3 is 14 residues. Trimming removed 0 bases at V and 1 base at J, with 6 bases between. The CDR3 loop is CAWSVSVNTGELFF. The CDR3 region has the DNA TGTGCCTGGAGTGTATCGGTGAACACCGGGGAGCTGTTTTTT. The full variable domain, rest sourced from reference TRBV30 and TRBJ2-2, is SQTIHQWPATLVQPVGSPLSLECTVEGTSNPNLYWYRQAAGRGLQLLFYSVGIGQISSEVPQNLSASRPQDRQFILSSKKLLLSDSGFYLCAWSVSVNTGELFFGEGSRLTVL.

J is TRBJ2-3 and V is TRBV7-8, with 8 bases lining up with TRBD1. This CDR3 has 15 residues. The junction had 7 bases not matched to a gene; V was cut back by 7 bases and J by 1 base. Per the germline V gene, CDR1 is SGHVS and CDR2 is FQNEAQ. The CDR3 DNA is TGTGCCAGCAACCCCGACAGGGGTCGCACAGATACGCAGTATTTT. Translation gives CASNPDRGRTDTQYF. Full variable domain (outside the CDR3, taken from reference TRBV7-8 and TRBJ2-3): GAGVSQSPRYKVAKRGQDVALRCDPISGHVSLFWYQQALGQGPEFLTYFQNEAQLDKSGLPSDRFFAERPEGSVSTLKIQRTQQEDSAVYLCASNPDRGRTDTQYFGPGTRLTVL.

The J gene is TRBJ2-1, the V gene TRBV14, with 11 nucleotides matching TRBD2. With 6 bases clipped from V and 4 bases from J, the junction kept 8 bases outside the gene matches. Germline CDR1 and CDR2: SGHDN and FVKESK. The CDR3 is 16 amino acids. CDR3 loop: CASSPSGTSGYNEQFF. Here the CDR3 DNA reads TGTGCCAGCAGTCCTAGTGGGACTAGCGGTTACAATGAGCAGTTCTTC. Based on the CDR3 plus reference TRBV14 and TRBJ2-1, the full variable domain is EAGVTQFPSHSVIEKGQTVTLRCDPISGHDNLYWYRRVMGKEIKFLLHFVKESKQDESGMPNNRFLAERTGGTYSTLKVQPAELEDSGVYFCASSPSGTSGYNEQFFGPGTRLTVL.

The chain uses TRBV11-2 and TRBJ2-7, with D unclear. The V and J ends lost 1 base and 5 bases respectively, with 15 bases between them. The CDR3 totals 15 residues. CDR1 SGHAT and CDR2 FQNNGV come from the germline V gene. DNA of the CDR3: TGTGCCAGCAGCTTAGGTCCCCCGATTAGGAACGAGCAGTACTTC. This translates into CASSLGPPIRNEQYF.

This chain connects TRBV21-1 to TRBJ1-1; the DNA was not used to check the table's D call, TRBD1. TRBV21-1 constitutes a pseudogene. The CDR3 is made up of 17 amino acids. The CDR3 is CASSKALKGAPDTEAFF. The CDR3, as DNA: TGTGCCAGCAGCAAAGCTCTGAAGGGGGCGCCGGACACTGAAGCTTTCTTT.

This sequence joins TRBV5-1 and TRBJ2-3; TRBD2 agrees at 11 bases. In germline, CDR1 is SGHRS, CDR2 YFSETQ. The CDR3 sequence is 15 residues long. V lost 1 base to trimming and J lost 4 bases; unmatched junction nucleotides: 2. As DNA, the CDR3 is TGCGCCAGCAGCTTGACTAGCGGGAGCGCAGATACGCAGTATTTT. This translates into CASSLTSGSADTQYF.

This sequence joins TRBV19 and TRBJ2-3, with D maybe TRBD2 (6 bases). Germline loops: CDR1 LNHDA, CDR2 SQIVND (reference sequence). CDR3 length: 16 residues. The V and J ends lost 3 bases and 0 bases respectively, with 13 bases between them. The CDR3: CASSIRWSGSTDTQYF. The CDR3 nucleotides read TGTGCCAGTAGTATTCGTTGGAGCGGGAGCACAGATACGCAGTATTTT.

The chain couples TRBV7-6 to TRBJ2-1; 8 positions match TRBD2. V trimming: 5 bases; J trimming: 3 bases; junction bases outside the gene matches: 9. This CDR3 has 16 residues. The germline gives CDR1 SGHVS, CDR2 FNYEAQ. This chain's CDR3 is CASSTSAGDLYNEQFF. In DNA, the CDR3 is TGTGCCAGCAGCACCTCAGCGGGAGATCTCTACAATGAGCAGTTCTTC.

The chain combines TRBV29-1 with TRBJ2-5, with D unclear. Germline V gene sequence: CDR1 SQVTM, CDR2 ANQGSEA. V was trimmed by 7 bases and J by 2 bases, leaving 8 bases between them. The CDR3 is 11 residues long. This CDR3 reads CSGDVQETQYF. For the CDR3, the DNA is TGCAGCGGAGACGTACAAGAGACCCAGTACTTC.

This sequence joins TRBV27 and TRBJ2-1, with 8 bases fitting TRBD2. CDR1 is MNHEY and CDR2 is SMNVEV in the germline V gene (reference sequence). V shed 5 bases and J 6 bases; nucleotides not matched to a gene: 12. This CDR3 has 16 residues. The CDR3 loop is CASSPLPAGGLNEQFF. The CDR3 coding sequence is TGTGCCAGCAGTCCCCTCCCCGCGGGGGGCCTCAATGAGCAGTTCTTC.

The chain joins TRBV6-1 to TRBJ1-2; TRBD1 might be the D (5 bases). CDR1 MNHNS and CDR2 SASEGT come from the germline V gene. The CDR3 totals 14 residues. Deletions cut 7 bases from V and 2 bases from J, with 14 bases between. CDR3 residues: CASTLRGRNYGYTF. DNA for the CDR3: TGTGCCAGCACTTTAAGGGGACGGAACTATGGCTACACCTTC.

The chain is built from TRBV19 and TRBJ2-2; 8 bases line up with TRBD2. Germline trimming cut 5 bases from V and 5 bases from J; bases unmatched to any gene: 4. Germline CDR1 reads LNHDA; CDR2 reads SQIVND (reference sequence). CDR3 length equals 14 residues. CDR3 nucleotides: TGTGCCAGTAGTCCCCGGGGGGGGACCGGGGAGCTGTTTTTT. The encoded protein is CASSPRGGTGELFF.

The chain has TRBV27 and TRBJ2-3; 7 bases align to TRBD2. Losses at the gene ends were 5 bases for V and 2 bases for J; bases not matched to a gene: 4. Germline V gene sequence: CDR1 MNHEY, CDR2 SMNVEV (reference sequence). The CDR3 has 14 amino acids. In DNA form, the CDR3 reads TGTGCCAGCAGTCGGGAGGCCTTCACAGATACGCAGTATTTT. Protein sequence: CASSREAFTDTQYF.

This clone was observed a few times. The rearrangement joins TRBV30 to TRBJ2-7; D is unresolved. The CDR3 has 12 amino acids. Germline V gives CDR1 GTSNPN, CDR2 SVGIG (reference sequence). The germline V and J ends were trimmed by 0 bases and 3 bases, with 6 bases remaining between them. In DNA form, the CDR3 reads TGTGCCTGGAGTGTAAGCAGCTACGAGCAGTACTTC. It yields the protein CAWSVSSYEQYF. The whole variable domain, remainder taken from reference TRBV30 and TRBJ2-7, is SQTIHQWPATLVQPVGSPLSLECTVEGTSNPNLYWYRQAAGRGLQLLFYSVGIGQISSEVPQNLSASRPQDRQFILSSKKLLLSDSGFYLCAWSVSSYEQYFGPGTRLTVT.

The V and J genes are TRBV7-2 and TRBJ2-1, with TRBD2 matching over 10 bases. Germline trimming cut 0 bases from V and 7 bases from J; bases unmatched to any gene: 15. The CDR3 spans 19 residues. From germline, CDR1 is SGHTA and CDR2 FQGNSA. CDR3 nucleotide sequence: TGTGCCAGCAGCTTAGCGGCGAGGGTGCTAGCGGGAGTGGGGAATGAGCAGTTCTTC. This codes for CASSLAARVLAGVGNEQFF.

This chain connects TRBV6-6 to TRBJ1-3, with TRBD1 as a possible D gene (6 bases). V was pared by 7 bases and J by 6 bases, with 16 bases between. The CDR3 extends over 14 amino acids. Germline CDR1 is MNHNY and CDR2 is SVGAGI (reference sequence). CDR3 nucleotides: TGTGCCAGCAACCCCGGGGGCGCCGAAAACACCATATATTTT. As protein: CASNPGGAENTIYF.

V gene TRBV7-8 combines with J gene TRBJ2-5, with 9 bases matching TRBD1. V shed 1 base, J shed 9 bases, and the junction held 12 bases outside the gene matches. The germline gives CDR1 SGHVS, CDR2 FQNEAQ. The CDR3 is 16 residues long. CDR3 amino acids: CASSLVFRDRAPAQYF. The CDR3 bases are TGTGCCAGCAGCTTAGTCTTCCGGGACAGGGCCCCGGCCCAGTACTTC.

This chain joins TRBV7-9 and TRBJ1-2; D is ambiguous. Germline CDR1 is SEHNR and CDR2 is FQNEAQ (reference sequence). Trimming took 0 bases from V and 8 from J, leaving 10 bases between them. The CDR3 loop spans 13 amino acids. CDR3 amino acids: CASSLAGSAGYTF. The CDR3 bases are TGTGCCAGCAGCTTAGCAGGGTCTGCCGGCTACACCTTC.

This sequence joins TRBV18 and TRBJ2-1, with TRBD1 matching 9 bases. The CDR3 covers 16 residues. The germline CDR1 and CDR2 sequences are KGHSH and LQKENI. Trimming cost V 5 bases and J 3 bases; bases outside gene matches: 8. CDR3 loop: CASSTRPGQGYNEQFF. The CDR3 coding sequence is TGTGCCAGCTCAACGCGGCCGGGACAGGGCTACAATGAGCAGTTCTTC.